The clone carrying this TCR beta chain was seen only a few times. This specimen belongs to a study of blood T cell repertoires in COVID-19. Background on the study: The analysed material was cDNA or gDNA that came from T cells, B-cell-depleted T cells, or PBMCs.

Profiling relied on immunoSEQ multiplex PCR, and the TCRdb table lists in-frame clones only, not all of them. Here the sample spans 300,000 to 350,000 clones, roughly 90% being singletons. The CDR3 totals 14 residues. Trimming removed 5 bases at V and 6 bases at J, with 14 bases between. The germline V gene has CDR1 MNHEY and CDR2 SMNVEV (reference sequence). This sequence originates from a woman aged 25 to 45 with COVID-19, enrolled during active disease. The sample comprised peripheral blood. The rearrangement joins TRBV27 to TRBJ2-1; D is possibly TRBD1 (6 bases). The CDR3 spells CASSPRRGGNEQFF. The DNA of the CDR3 is TGTGCCAGCAGTCCCCGGAGAGGGGGCAATGAGCAGTTCTTC.